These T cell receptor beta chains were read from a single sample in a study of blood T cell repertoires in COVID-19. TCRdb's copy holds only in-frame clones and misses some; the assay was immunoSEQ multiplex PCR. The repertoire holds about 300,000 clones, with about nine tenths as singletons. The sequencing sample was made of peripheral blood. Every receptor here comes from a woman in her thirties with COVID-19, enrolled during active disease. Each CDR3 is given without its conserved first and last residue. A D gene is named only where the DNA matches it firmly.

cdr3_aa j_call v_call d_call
ASIDRVPISNQPQH TRBJ1-5 TRBV6-1 TRBD1
ASSLESRGRRQPQH TRBJ1-5 TRBV11-2 TRBD1
ARSLRRGIANYGYT TRBJ1-2 TRBV5-3 NA
ASSLDRGSGANVLT TRBJ2-6 TRBV5-6 TRBD1
ASSLSGGRDTQY TRBJ2-3 TRBV28 TRBD2
ASSLGTNTEAF TRBJ1-1 TRBV11-2 NA
ASSQMGEGPVGYEQY TRBJ2-7 TRBV4-1 TRBD2
ASWRESTDTQY TRBJ2-3 TRBV6-5 TRBD2
AYKGGVGEQF TRBJ2-1 TRBV10-2 NA
ASSRRGYEQY TRBJ2-7 TRBV11-2 NA
ATSIGGSRQF TRBJ2-1 TRBV15 NA
ASSPQTGITEAF TRBJ1-1 TRBV18 TRBD1
ASSRSGYNEQF TRBJ2-1 TRBV2 NA
ASSGSLAGSDTQY TRBJ2-3 TRBV10-1 TRBD2
AWSGRQGNSPLH TRBJ1-6 TRBV30 NA
SASSGTGGFYGYT TRBJ1-2 TRBV20-1 TRBD1
ASQAKIPPGGTEAF TRBJ1-1 TRBV4-1 NA
ASSEMGGRMGEGYT TRBJ1-2 TRBV2 NA
ASSYPEAF TRBJ1-1 TRBV6-5 NA
ASSQGSGELF TRBJ2-2 TRBV10-1 NA
ASSSTGRYGYT TRBJ1-2 TRBV11-2 NA
ATSGDKGLADEQY TRBJ2-7 TRBV15 TRBD2
ATPGEPTDTQY TRBJ2-3 TRBV28 NA
ASSPQNPDRGFVETQY TRBJ2-5 TRBV6-6 TRBD1
ASSGQALAGVGQETQY TRBJ2-5 TRBV25-1 TRBD2
ASSHPKDRRPTEAF TRBJ1-1 TRBV5-1 TRBD1
ASSEDQGWEETQY TRBJ2-5 TRBV2 NA
ASSQALEAVNQPQH TRBJ1-5 TRBV4-1 NA
ASSFGTGGHSTDTQY TRBJ2-3 TRBV11-2 TRBD2
ASSRGLAGGWTGELF TRBJ2-2 TRBV6-2/TRBV6-3 TRBD2
ASQGLPPSYEQY TRBJ2-7 TRBV10-2 NA
ASSPRAGWGETQY TRBJ2-5 TRBV5-4 NA
ASSAAGGSPTGELF TRBJ2-2 TRBV6-4 TRBD2
ASKGTGVSEQY TRBJ2-7 TRBV2 TRBD1
ASSSGQGAPYGYT TRBJ1-2 TRBV5-1 TRBD1
ASSFTPTGSSGANVLT TRBJ2-6 TRBV5-1 TRBD1
ASRDRVDQPQH TRBJ1-5 TRBV19 TRBD1
ATKREAGNEQF TRBJ2-1 TRBV5-1 TRBD2
ASSPGTTRDGYT TRBJ1-2 TRBV3-1/TRBV3-2 NA
ATSRDLAGGPGKLF TRBJ1-4 TRBV15 NA
ASSFKGMEETQY TRBJ2-5 TRBV5-4 NA
ASSLVNKNIQY TRBJ2-4 TRBV5-6 NA
ASTPSGGGYEQY TRBJ2-7 TRBV10-2 TRBD2
ASSTGTSGHEQY TRBJ2-7 TRBV5-1 TRBD2
ASSQDSYNSPLH TRBJ1-6 TRBV4-1 NA
ASSLAGSDTEAF TRBJ1-1 TRBV5-1 NA
ASSPSGNTIY TRBJ1-3 TRBV7-9 NA
SVEQGRGGEAF TRBJ1-1 TRBV29-1 TRBD1
ASSEIGTGVNEQF TRBJ2-1 TRBV10-1 NA
ASRRTGGNTGELF TRBJ2-2 TRBV6-5 TRBD1
ATASSGAGSTDTQY TRBJ2-3 TRBV24-1 TRBD2
ASSPGAGLEGASSYNEQF TRBJ2-1 TRBV11-3 TRBD1
ASSYWERTEAF TRBJ1-1 TRBV6-5 NA
ASSGGLASGNTIY TRBJ1-3 TRBV6-6 NA
ASSIGLAGGLYNEQF TRBJ2-1 TRBV7-2 TRBD2
ASSLTGTGSQETQY TRBJ2-5 TRBV7-9 TRBD1
ASSLAQGRAVYNEQF TRBJ2-1 TRBV7-9 NA
ASRGGETGANVLT TRBJ2-6 TRBV2 NA